The rows below give T cell receptor beta chains drawn from one sample of a study of CD8+CD57+ T cells in acquired aplastic anemia. In TCRdb, the reads were re-called with MiXCR into one record per CDR3 protein. This table has hundreds of thousands of distinct CDR3 sequences, approximately 70% appearing once. The sample taken for sequencing was sorted CD4+, CD8+, or CD8+CD57+ T cells (not recorded which) from PBMCs. These TCRs come from a human donor in good health, serving as a control. Each CDR3 is given with its conserved first and last residue. A D gene is named only where the DNA matches it firmly. Size tells how often a clone was seen (once, few, many) or the class of an expanded clone, and some rows leave it out.

J gene,clone size,V gene,CDR3 length,D gene,CDR3 protein,CDR3 DNA
TRBJ1-1,many,TRBV7-9,14,TRBD1,CASSLEQGLTEAFF,TGTGCCAGCAGCTTAGAACAGGGGCTCACTGAAGCTTTCTTT
TRBJ2-1,NA,TRBV10-1,13,NA,CASEASSYNEQFF,TGCGCCAGCGAAGCGAGCTCCTACAATGAGCAGTTCTTC
TRBJ1-1,NA,TRBV9,16,NA,CASSVGSGGPNTEAFF,TGTGCCAGCAGCGTAGGTTCGGGGGGACCGAACACTGAAGCTTTCTTT
TRBJ1-2,NA,TRBV7-6,16,NA,CASSVSEAQYFGAYTF,NA
TRBJ2-1,NA,TRBV20-1,14,TRBD1,CSARTGGSYNEQFF,TGCAGTGCCAGGACAGGGGGCTCCTACAATGAGCAGTTCTTC
TRBJ2-1,many,TRBV19,14,TRBD1,CASSGTGGINEQFF,TGTGCCAGTAGTGGGACAGGGGGCATAAATGAGCAGTTCTTC
TRBJ2-3,NA,TRBV5-6,15,NA,CASSRRQASTDTQYF,TGTGCCAGCAGCCGGAGACAGGCTAGCACAGATACGCAGTATTTT
TRBJ2-7,NA,TRBV5-1,15,NA,CASSFGRPGDYEQYF,TGTGCCAGCAGCTTCGGACGGCCTGGCGACTACGAGCAGTACTTC
TRBJ1-6,NA,TRBV5-1,18,NA,CASTFDRDPSSYNPPLHF,TGTGCCAGCACCTTTGACCGGGACCCGAGCTCCTATAATCCACCCCTCCACTTT
TRBJ1-6,NA,TRBV19,16,NA,CASSIVARTVGTPLHF,TGTGCCAGTAGTATAGTAGCAAGGACAGTGGGAACTCCCCTCCACTTT
TRBJ2-7,NA,TRBV7-9,15,TRBD2,CASSLVAGAGDEQYF,TGTGCCAGCAGCTTAGTAGCGGGGGCTGGAGACGAGCAGTACTTC
TRBJ2-3,NA,TRBV5-1,16,TRBD1,CASSTDDRVISGTQYF,TGCGCCAGCAGCACGGACGACAGGGTAATTTCGGGTACGCAGTATTTT
TRBJ2-1,NA,TRBV20-1,15,NA,CSASPDYNEHNEQFF,TGCAGTGCTAGCCCGGACTACAATGAGCACAATGAGCAGTTCTTC
TRBJ1-3,many,TRBV9,15,NA,CASSVGLSSGNTIYF,TGTGCCAGCAGTGTGGGCCTTTCCTCTGGAAACACCATATATTTT
TRBJ2-3,NA,TRBV20-1,13,NA,CSAIPRAGDTQYF,TGCAGTGCTATTCCCAGGGCTGGAGATACGCAGTATTTT
TRBJ1-5,many,TRBV19,15,NA,CASSLNYRGNQPQHF,TGTGCCAGTAGTTTAAATTACAGGGGCAATCAGCCCCAGCATTTT
TRBJ1-5,NA,TRBV5-1,13,NA,CASSLTEPQPQHF,TGTGCCAGCAGCTTGACCGAACCGCAGCCCCAGCATTTT
TRBJ1-6,NA,TRBV2,13,TRBD1,CASSTDRGSPAFF,TGTGCCAGCAGTACGGACAGGGGTTCACCCGCCTTCTTT
TRBJ2-3,once,TRBV25-1,14,NA,CASPQGGSTDTQYF,TGTGCCAGCCCCCAGGGCGGGAGCACAGATACGCAGTATTTT